The TCR beta chain described here comes from a study of blood T cell repertoires in COVID-19. Turning to the study itself: Whether acute or convalescent, the COVID-19 samples came from the United States, Italy and Spain. T cells, B-cell-depleted T cells, or PBMCs supplied cDNA or gDNA.

Enrolled through a virtual design, the participants were between roughly 18 and 95 years of age and came from approximately 25 US areas. Recovered Cohort 3 donors showed two negative PCRs, clearance, or symptom resolution. Germline V gives CDR1 MNHEY, CDR2 SVGAGI. Trimming stripped 5 bases from V and 0 bases from J, with 14 bases between. The CDR3 consists of 15 residues. Here immunoSEQ multiplex PCR was the method, and the copy in TCRdb shows in-frame clones only, minus some. The sample has some 500,000 clones; roughly 90% are singletons. The specimen was PBMCs or T cells enriched from blood (not recorded which). This chain uses TRBV6-5 with TRBJ2-7; TRBD2 might be the D (6 bases). This sequence originates from a woman in her 40s who had recovered from COVID-19. This CDR3 reads CASSTGVAASYEQYF. The CDR3 nucleotides read TGTGCCAGCAGTACCGGCGTAGCGGCCTCCTACGAGCAGTACTTC.